This T cell receptor (beta chain) originates from a study of blood T cell repertoires in COVID-19. Trimming cost V 2 bases and J 0 bases, with 11 bases left between them. Germline V gene data show CDR1 as MRHNA and CDR2 as SNTAGT. The CDR3 contains 16 residues. Using immunoSEQ multiplex PCR, the repertoire was profiled, and TCRdb retains in-frame clones only, with some absent. The data show around 180,000 clones, 76% seen once. The chain joins TRBV6-4 to TRBJ1-5, with a possible D match to TRBD1 (5 bases). This TCR was recovered from a woman aged 45-59 years with acute COVID-19. Sequenced input: PBMCs or T cells enriched from blood (not recorded which). The CDR3 DNA reads TGTGCCAGCAGTGACAGGGGTCCTAATAGCAATCAGCCCCAGCATTTT. Protein sequence: CASSDRGPNSNQPQHF.